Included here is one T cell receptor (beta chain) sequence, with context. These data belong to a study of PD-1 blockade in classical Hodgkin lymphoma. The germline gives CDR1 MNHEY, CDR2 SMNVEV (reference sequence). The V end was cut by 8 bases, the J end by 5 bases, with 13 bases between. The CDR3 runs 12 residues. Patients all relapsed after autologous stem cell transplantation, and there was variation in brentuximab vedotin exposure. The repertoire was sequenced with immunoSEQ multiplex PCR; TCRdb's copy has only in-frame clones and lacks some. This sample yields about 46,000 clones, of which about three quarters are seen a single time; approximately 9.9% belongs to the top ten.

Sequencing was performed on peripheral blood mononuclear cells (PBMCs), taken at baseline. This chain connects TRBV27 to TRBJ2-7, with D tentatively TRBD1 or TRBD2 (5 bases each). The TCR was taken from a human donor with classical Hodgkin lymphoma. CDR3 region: CASRGLGNEQYF. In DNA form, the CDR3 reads TGTGCCAGCCGGGGCCTAGGAAACGAGCAGTACTTC.